The 9 T cell receptor beta chains presented below share a single source sample, sequenced in a study of T cells in Graves' hyperthyroidism and ophthalmopathy. Amplification yielded TCR beta CDR3 regions, with RNA transcripts as the source. With the HTBI primer set, the TCR CDR3 went through a first round of RT-PCR. TCRdb reprocessed the multiplex PCR reads via MiXCR and lists one record per CDR3 protein. Of more than 600,000 distinct CDR3 sequences in the sample, approximately 16% were seen once. Input material: blood. These receptor sequences come from a man aged 18 to 29 with Graves' hyperthyroidism.

The rearrangement joins TRBV7-9 to TRBJ2-7; D is perhaps TRBD2 (5 bases). V lost 3 bases, J lost 9 bases, and 15 bases lay in between. The CDR3 is 13 residues long. CDR1 is SEHNR, CDR2 FQNEAQ, per germline (reference sequence). In DNA form, the CDR3 reads TGTGCCAGCAGCTTTACTCGGGATAAAGGGCAGTACTTC. Amino acid sequence: CASSFTRDKGQYF.

The gene calls are TRBV20-1 and TRBJ2-7; 8 nucleotides align to TRBD1. CDR1 and CDR2 (germline): DFQATT, SNEGSKA (reference sequence). V dropped 0 bases and J dropped 4; count of bases not matched to a gene: 5. CDR3 length equals 14 residues. This CDR3 is CSARDFQGAYEQYF. The DNA for the CDR3 is TGCAGTGCTAGAGATTTCCAGGGGGCTTACGAGCAGTACTTC.

The rearrangement links TRBV9 to TRBJ2-5; no reliable D call. The CDR3 spans 13 residues. V lost 7 bases and J 3 bases, leaving 13 bases between the germline ends. Germline V gene sequence: CDR1 SGDLS, CDR2 YYNGEE. CDR3 region: CASGFWAEETQYF. The CDR3 region has the DNA TGTGCCAGCGGTTTTTGGGCGGAAGAGACCCAGTACTTC.

This clonotype occurred a few times. J is TRBJ2-1 and V is TRBV5-1; D might be TRBD2 (5 bases). Germline V gene lookup returns CDR1 SGHRS and CDR2 YFSETQ. The V end was cut by 5 bases, the J end by 10 bases, with 19 bases between. CDR3 length equals 14 residues. Here the CDR3 reads CASSSTTRMGEQFF. DNA of the CDR3: TGCGCCAGCAGTTCGACTACGCGGATGGGGGAGCAGTTCTTC.

This clonotype was counted ten times or more. The chain joins TRBV11-2 to TRBJ2-7, with 9 bases identical to TRBD2. CDR3 size: 20 residues. The germline V gene has CDR1 SGHAT and CDR2 FQNNGV. V was pared by 5 bases and J by 6 bases, with 26 bases of the junction left unmatched. The CDR3: CASSAGPLGREGPHDSEQYF. The CDR3 DNA is TGTGCCAGCAGCGCTGGCCCCCTCGGGCGGGAGGGCCCTCATGATAGCGAGCAGTACTTC.

This chain links TRBV5-8 with TRBJ2-7, with a possible D match to TRBD2 (6 bases). The germline gives CDR1 SGHTS, CDR2 YDEGEE. The V end lost 1 base, the J end lost 2 bases, and 19 bases lay between the germline ends. The CDR3 spans 17 residues. CDR3 DNA: TGTGCCAGCAGCTTGTTGTTGTTGAGGAGGGAGCCCTACGAGCAGTACTTC. It codes for CASSLLLLRREPYEQYF.

In its sample, this clonotype was seen many times. The V and J genes are TRBV28 and TRBJ2-1; 9 bases map to TRBD2. This CDR3 spans 15 amino acids. CDR1 and CDR2 from the germline V gene are MDHEN and SYDVKM. V was pared by 6 bases and J by 4 bases, with 7 bases of the junction left unmatched. CDR3 region: CASRTSGSVYNEQFF. The DNA for the CDR3 is TGTGCCAGCAGGACTAGCGGATCTGTATACAATGAGCAGTTCTTC.

V usage is TRBV5-6 and J usage is TRBJ1-2; D may be TRBD1 (6 bases). V gave up 4 bases and J gave up 1 base, with 11 bases separating them. The germline gives CDR1 SGHDT, CDR2 YYEEEE. The CDR3 is made up of 14 amino acids. DNA of the CDR3: TGTGCCAGCAGCACCAGGGGATATAACTATGGCTACACCTTC. The encoded protein is CASSTRGYNYGYTF.

This clonotype was observed once. The chain joins TRBV7-2 to TRBJ2-7, with TRBD2 matching 15 bases. The germline gives CDR1 SGHTA, CDR2 FQGNSA. The CDR3 length is 16 residues. The junction had 5 bases not matched to a gene; V was cut back by 5 bases and J by 3 bases. The CDR3 DNA is TGTGCCAGCAGCATCGGGACTAGCGGGAGGTACTACGAGCAGTACTTC. It specifies CASSIGTSGRYYEQYF.